The entry that follows covers one T cell receptor (beta chain) sequence. This specimen belongs to a study of shared T cell receptors in the human thymus. Clones were read by immunoSEQ multiplex PCR, and TCRdb kept only the in-frame ones, dropping some. The repertoire holds some 660,000 clones, with about 90% as singletons. After removal of 4 bases from V and 6 bases from J, the junction contained 9 bases not matched to a gene. Germline CDR1 and CDR2: SGHNT and YYREEE (reference sequence). This CDR3 region has 15 residues. The sample was also linked to a second study, of human thymus T cells.

V and J are TRBV5-4 and TRBJ2-1, with 8 bases identical to TRBD1. The origin of this receptor is a boy younger than two with a congenital heart defect. Sample: thymocytes. This CDR3 reads CASSGGTGILNEQFF. CDR3 in DNA: TGTGCCAGCAGCGGCGGGACAGGCATTCTCAATGAGCAGTTCTTC.